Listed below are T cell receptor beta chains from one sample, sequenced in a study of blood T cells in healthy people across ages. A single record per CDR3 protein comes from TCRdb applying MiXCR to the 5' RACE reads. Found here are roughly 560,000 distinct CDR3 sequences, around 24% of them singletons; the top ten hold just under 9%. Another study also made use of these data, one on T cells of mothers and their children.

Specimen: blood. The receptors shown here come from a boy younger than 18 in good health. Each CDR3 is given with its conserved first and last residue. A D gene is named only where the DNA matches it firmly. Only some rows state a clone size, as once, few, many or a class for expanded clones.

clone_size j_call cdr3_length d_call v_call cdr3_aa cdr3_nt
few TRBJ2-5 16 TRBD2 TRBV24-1 CATSDFRAGGQETQYF TGTGCCACCAGTGATTTTCGAGCGGGGGGCCAAGAGACCCAGTACTTC
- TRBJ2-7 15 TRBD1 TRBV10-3 CAISPRTGRSYEQYF TGTGCCATCAGTCCAAGGACAGGTAGGAGCTACGAGCAGTACTTC
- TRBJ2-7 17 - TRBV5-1 CASSLGGLLQGFNEQYF TGCGCCAGCAGCTTGGGAGGATTACTACAGGGTTTCAACGAGCAGTACTTC
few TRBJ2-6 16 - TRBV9 CASSGRGPSGANVLTF TGTGCCAGCAGTGGCCGGGGTCCCTCTGGGGCCAACGTCCTGACTTTC
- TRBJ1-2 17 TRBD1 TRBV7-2 CASSPLGDRGLNYGYTF TGTGCCAGCAGCCCACTAGGGGACAGGGGCCTTAACTATGGCTACACCTTC
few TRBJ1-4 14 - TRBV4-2 CASSQDLSDEKLFF TGTGCCAGCAGCCAAGATCTTTCGGACGAAAAACTGTTTTTT
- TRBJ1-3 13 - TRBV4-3 CASSQTTGNTIYF TGCGCCAGCAGCCAAACAACCGGAAACACCATATATTTT
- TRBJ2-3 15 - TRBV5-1 CASSTGASVTDTQYF TGCGCCAGCAGCACGGGGGCATCCGTCACAGATACGCAGTATTTT
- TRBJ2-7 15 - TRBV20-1 CSARVPGTSPVGQYF TGCAGTGCTAGGGTTCCCGGGACCAGCCCGGTAGGGCAGTACTTC
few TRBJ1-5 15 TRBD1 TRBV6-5 CASSPGTGWNQPQHF TGTGCCAGCAGCCCGGGGACAGGGTGGAATCAGCCCCAGCATTTT
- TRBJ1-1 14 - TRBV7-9 CASSSARQNTEAFF TGTGCCAGCAGCTCGGCGCGGCAGAACACTGAAGCTTTCTTT
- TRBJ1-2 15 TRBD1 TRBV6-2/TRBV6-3 CASSYPGTANYGYTF TGTGCCAGCAGTTACCCCGGGACAGCTAACTATGGCTACACCTTC
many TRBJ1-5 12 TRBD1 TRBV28 CASTHRGQPQHF TGTGCCAGCACCCACAGGGGCCAGCCCCAGCATTTT
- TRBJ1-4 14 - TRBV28 CASSTAGGNEKLFF TGTGCCAGCAGTACCGCTGGGGGGAATGAAAAACTGTTTTTT
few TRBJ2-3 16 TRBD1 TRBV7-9 CASSFFATGATDTQYF TGTGCCAGCAGCTTTTTCGCGACAGGGGCCACAGATACGCAGTATTTT
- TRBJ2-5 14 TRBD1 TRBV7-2 CASSLELNQGDQYF TGTGCCAGCAGCTTAGAACTAAACCAGGGGGACCAGTACTTC